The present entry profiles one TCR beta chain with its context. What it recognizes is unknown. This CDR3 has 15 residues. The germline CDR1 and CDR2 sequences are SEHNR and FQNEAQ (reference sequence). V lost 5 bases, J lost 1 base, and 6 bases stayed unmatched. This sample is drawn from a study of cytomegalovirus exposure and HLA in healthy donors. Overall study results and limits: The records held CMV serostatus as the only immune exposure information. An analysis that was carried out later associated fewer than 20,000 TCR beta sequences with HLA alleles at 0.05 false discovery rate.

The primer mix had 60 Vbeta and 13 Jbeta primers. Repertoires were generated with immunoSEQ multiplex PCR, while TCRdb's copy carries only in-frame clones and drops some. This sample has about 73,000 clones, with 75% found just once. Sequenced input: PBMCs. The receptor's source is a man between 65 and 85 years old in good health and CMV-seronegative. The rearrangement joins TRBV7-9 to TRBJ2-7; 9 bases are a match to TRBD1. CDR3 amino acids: CASSPTGGRSYEQYF. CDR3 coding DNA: TGTGCCAGCAGCCCGACAGGGGGTAGGTCCTACGAGCAGTACTTC.